This T cell receptor (beta chain) was recovered during a study of cytomegalovirus exposure and HLA in healthy donors. Study-wide findings and caveats: Follow-up analysis seemed to connect common viral pathogens with several of the most significant clusters identified. An analysis was carried out at a later point. It showed that HLA-associated TCR beta chains were more clonally expanded than equally common non-associated chains. The study reported that TCR beta sequences accurately predicted HLA-A and HLA-B alleles in most subjects.

Looked up from germline, CDR1 is MGHRA and CDR2 is YSYEKL. The ends lost 4 bases at V and 2 bases at J; junction bases unmatched: 15. The CDR3 is 19 amino acids. Of note for this clone: What it recognizes is unknown.

This PCR relied on a set of 60 Vbeta primers and 13 Jbeta primers. Profiling relied on immunoSEQ multiplex PCR, and the TCRdb table lists in-frame clones only, not all of them. The profile shows 200,000 to 250,000 clones, 77% of them singletons. The V and J genes are TRBV4-1 and TRBJ1-5; 9 nucleotides align to TRBD1. Sample: PBMCs. This TCR derives from a woman in her sixties or seventies in good health and CMV-seropositive. CDR3 protein: CASSRLGQGPLPGNQPQHF. The CDR3 DNA sequence: TGCGCCAGCAGCCGACTGGGACAGGGCCCCTTGCCGGGCAATCAGCCCCAGCATTTT.